This T cell receptor (beta chain) is drawn from a study of blood T cell repertoires in COVID-19. Turning to the study itself: Sample material is recorded as cDNA or gDNA derived from T cells, B-cell-depleted T cells, or PBMCs.

Here immunoSEQ multiplex PCR was the method, and the copy in TCRdb shows in-frame clones only, minus some. Seen here are about 140,000 clones, roughly four fifths observed once, and the top ten hold 3.4%. V shed 4 bases, J shed 4 bases, and the junction held 12 bases outside the gene matches. Germline loops: CDR1 LNHDA, CDR2 SQIVND (reference sequence). This CDR3 region has 17 residues. Everyone who took part was roughly 18 to 89 years old, and they came from 20 to 25 US areas. In assigning cohorts, the study relied on participant-reported clinical history. The TCR sequence derives from a woman aged 50 to 65 with acute COVID-19. J is TRBJ2-5 and V is TRBV19; 10 bases match TRBD2. Sample: PBMCs or T cells enriched from blood (not recorded which). CDR3 sequence reads: CASSKTASGRVGETQYF. CDR3 nucleotides: TGTGCCAGTAGTAAAACGGCTAGCGGGAGAGTTGGAGAGACCCAGTACTTC. The full variable domain, in which reference TRBV19 and TRBJ2-5 provide the parts outside the CDR3, is DGGITQSPKYLFRKEGQNVTLSCEQNLNHDAMYWYRQDPGQGLRLIYYSQIVNDFQKGDIAEGYSVSREKKESFPLTVTSAQKNPTAFYLCASSKTASGRVGETQYFGPGTRLLVL.